Listed below are T cell receptor beta chains from one sample, sequenced in a study of cytomegalovirus exposure and HLA in healthy donors. Assay used: immunoSEQ multiplex PCR; TCRdb lists only in-frame clones, some missing. This table holds more than 95,000 clones, 10% found once. Specimen: PBMCs. All receptors derive from a man aged 35 to 55 in good health and CMV-seropositive. Both conserved end residues are part of each CDR3. Fields, in order: J gene, D gene, clone size, V gene, CDR3 protein, CDR3 DNA. D genes are given only for firm matches. Clone size appears in some rows only: once, few, many, or a class for an expanded clone.

TRBJ2-2 TRBD1 - TRBV28 CASALTQGARTGELFF TGTGCCAGCGCGCTAACCCAGGGGGCTCGGACCGGGGAGCTGTTTTTT
TRBJ1-1 TRBD1 few TRBV5-1 CASSNPLGTGEKTFF TGCGCCAGCAGCAACCCCCTCGGGACAGGGGAAAAAACTTTCTTT
TRBJ2-2 - few TRBV19 CGRVTGELFF TGTGGGCGGGTCACCGGGGAGCTGTTTTTT
TRBJ2-1 TRBD2 - TRBV28 CASSLVAGGYNEQFF TGTGCCAGCAGTTTAGTAGCGGGAGGGTACAATGAGCAGTTCTTC
TRBJ2-7 - - TRBV4-2 CASSQDHPTGKGSYEQYF TGTGCCAGCAGCCAAGATCACCCCACAGGAAAGGGGTCCTACGAGCAGTACTTC
TRBJ2-1 TRBD1 - TRBV5-1 CASTPGTVILSYNEQFF TGCGCCAGCACCCCCGGGACAGTGATACTTTCCTACAATGAGCAGTTCTTC
TRBJ2-7 TRBD2 - TRBV7-9 CASSGAGTSGMGNYEQYF TGTGCCAGCAGCGGAGCCGGGACTAGCGGGATGGGAAACTACGAGCAGTACTTC
TRBJ2-1 TRBD1 - TRBV27 CASSPGQGAREQFF TGTGCCAGCAGCCCGGGACAGGGGGCTCGTGAGCAGTTCTTC
TRBJ2-5 - - TRBV30 CAWSPTGPLGEETQYF TGTGCCTGGAGTCCCACCGGGCCCTTGGGAGAAGAGACCCAGTACTTC
TRBJ1-5 TRBD1 few TRBV6-1 CASRPRTGGKPQHF TGTGCCAGCAGGCCAAGGACAGGGGGGAAGCCCCAGCATTTT
TRBJ2-5 TRBD2 - TRBV28 CASSRSDLAAEETQYF TGTGCCAGCAGCCGTTCGGATCTAGCGGCGGAGGAGACCCAGTACTTC
TRBJ2-7 TRBD1 few TRBV6-1 CASMGQTFLEQYF TGTGCCAGCATGGGACAGACCTTTTTGGAGCAGTACTTC
TRBJ2-3 TRBD1 few TRBV6-1 CASSRDRGSDTQYF TGTGCCAGCAGCCGGGACAGGGGATCTGATACGCAGTATTTT
TRBJ2-1 TRBD2 - TRBV4-2 CASSPWGSGSDEQFF TGTGCCAGCAGCCCTTGGGGTAGCGGGAGCGATGAGCAGTTCTTC
TRBJ2-7 - few TRBV6-5 CASLGEYEQYF TGTGCCAGCCTTGGAGAGTACGAGCAGTACTTC
TRBJ2-5 TRBD1 - TRBV5-4 CASSLRTGVQETQYF TGTGCCAGCAGCTTAAGGACAGGTGTTCAAGAGACCCAGTACTTC
TRBJ2-7 TRBD1 few TRBV25-1 CASSPGQGGYEQYF TGTGCCAGCAGTCCCGGACAGGGTGGCTACGAGCAGTACTTC
TRBJ2-2 TRBD2 few TRBV5-1 CASSLGASGSTGELFF TGCGCCAGCAGCCTGGGGGCTAGCGGGAGTACCGGGGAGCTGTTTTTT
TRBJ2-7 TRBD1 few TRBV5-1 CASSWGQDYEQYF TGCGCCAGCAGCTGGGGACAGGACTACGAGCAGTACTTC
TRBJ2-5 TRBD1 few TRBV11-3 CASSSRQGRETQYF TGTGCCAGCAGCTCACGACAGGGACGGGAGACCCAGTACTTC
TRBJ2-7 - - TRBV19 CASSRRAAGSYEQYF TGTGCCAGTAGTAGGAGAGCGGCAGGCTCCTACGAGCAGTACTTC
TRBJ2-3 TRBD2 few TRBV10-3 CAISEGLAGETDTQYF TGTGCCATCAGCGAAGGACTAGCGGGAGAAACAGATACGCAGTATTTT